This T cell receptor (beta chain) was found in a study of T cells in Graves' hyperthyroidism and ophthalmopathy (dated by TCRdb to about 2019). Context from the whole study: TCR V-J signatures able to tell the groups apart were searched for in a discovery cohort of about a hundred patients, of whom about 40 had Graves' ophthalmopathy and around 57 had stable Graves' hyperthyroidism. According to the paper, TCR Vbeta CDR3 sequencing was carried out on around 140 peripheral blood samples, which came from under 50 ophthalmopathy, 75 or so hyperthyroidism and some 17 progressor patients. Prospective prediction of ophthalmopathy was tested in an independent validation cohort consisting of roughly 20 hyperthyroidism patients and some 16 patients who later progressed to ophthalmopathy. Once sampling was done, hyperthyroidism patients were given methimazole at a starting dose of 30 mg daily, whereas ophthalmopathy patients were given high-dose intravenous methylprednisolone. For training and testing, the roughly 93 patients in the discovery cohort were randomly divided in a 7:3 ratio. Thyroid tissue and blood T-cell repertoires from roughly 6 Graves' hyperthyroidism patients were also compared in the study.

Graves' hyperthyroidism was defined as stable when no progression to ophthalmopathy occurred over 18 months of follow-up. Hyperthyroidism patients were newly diagnosed, with disease duration under 2 months, and aged 18 to 65 years. Patients with uncontrolled infections, other autoimmune diseases, pregnancy or lactation were excluded. Diagnoses were established on the basis of clinical symptoms, serum thyroxine and TRAb, thyroid ultrasound, and orbital computed tomography. Trizol reagent was used to extract total RNA, and RNA quality was then checked on an Agilent 2100 Bioanalyzer. Broader findings and caveats from the paper: In validation, the model predicted progression to ophthalmopathy with around 71% sensitivity and 72% to 85% specificity, a median of 6.5 months before onset. Sample size was not statistically predetermined, and blinding of investigators to group allocation was not performed. Blood samples also contained most of the expanded thyroid clonotypes (frequency above 0.001), which suggests that blood repertoires may reflect thyroid immune responses. Ophthalmopathy was separated from stable hyperthyroidism by a 13 V-J signature model, with around 88% sensitivity and 81% to 82% specificity obtained in cross-validation and 80%/75% obtained in testing.

To note about this clonotype: Its binding antigen is unknown. The record has no base qualities; no much larger clone is one base away.

The TCR beta CDR3 regions were amplified from the RNA transcripts. For the first round of RT-PCR on the TCR CDR3, the HTBI primer set was used together with the Qiagen OneStep RT-PCR kit. The libraries were constructed in a second round of multiplex PCR and then size-selected and purified. The libraries were sequenced on an Illumina HiSeq2000 using paired-end 100 bp reads. Concerning the study's data processing: Raw data were processed with SOAPnuke, discarding reads with adapters, uncalled bases, mean Phred below 15, or no exact constant-primer or identifier match. COPE v1.2.5 was used to merge the high-quality paired reads, and each unique nucleotide sequence was defined as a clonotype. MiTCR v1.1 was used to align the clonotypes against IMGT TRBV, TRBD and TRBJ reference segments. Only V-J combinations with frequency above 0.0001, covering about 99% of repertoires, were analysed. A TCS score was defined as the ratio between F50 (clonal expansion) and ExV (chaos), using BLOSUM62-based TCRdist between CDR3 peptides within each V-J. Welch's t-statistics and random forest reduced fewer than 600 V-J features to around 14, which were used in a naive Bayes classifier (R e1071). TCRdb applied fastp at Q25 and MiXCR to the public reads, then kept only in-frame beta chains. Rows matching on CDR3 protein sequence are summarized as one entry with the most common DNA and genes. TCRdb, not the authors, supplied the V and J calls. In this sample the table shows roughly 580,000 distinct CDR3 sequences, around 42% of which occur a single time. The ten largest clones represent roughly 8.2% of the sample.

The sequenced sample consisted of peripheral blood or thyroid tissue (not recorded which). This TCR came from a woman aged 18-29 years with Graves' hyperthyroidism. Donor details come from another sample of the same person, matched by shared clones.

In nucleotide form, the sequence is TGCAGTGCTCGAAAAACTCCCTATACCTACGAGCAGTACTTC. This yields the protein CSARKTPYTYEQYF. Here the chain combines TRBV20-1 and TRBJ2-7, with the D segment identity uncertain. The CDR3 measures 14 amino acids from cysteine to phenylalanine. The kept DNA is CDR3 alone, 42 bases in frame from the first base. The germline ends are 16 bases apart after V is trimmed by 5 bases and J by 2 bases. According to the germline V gene (reference sequence), CDR1 reads DFQATT and CDR2 reads SNEGSKA.